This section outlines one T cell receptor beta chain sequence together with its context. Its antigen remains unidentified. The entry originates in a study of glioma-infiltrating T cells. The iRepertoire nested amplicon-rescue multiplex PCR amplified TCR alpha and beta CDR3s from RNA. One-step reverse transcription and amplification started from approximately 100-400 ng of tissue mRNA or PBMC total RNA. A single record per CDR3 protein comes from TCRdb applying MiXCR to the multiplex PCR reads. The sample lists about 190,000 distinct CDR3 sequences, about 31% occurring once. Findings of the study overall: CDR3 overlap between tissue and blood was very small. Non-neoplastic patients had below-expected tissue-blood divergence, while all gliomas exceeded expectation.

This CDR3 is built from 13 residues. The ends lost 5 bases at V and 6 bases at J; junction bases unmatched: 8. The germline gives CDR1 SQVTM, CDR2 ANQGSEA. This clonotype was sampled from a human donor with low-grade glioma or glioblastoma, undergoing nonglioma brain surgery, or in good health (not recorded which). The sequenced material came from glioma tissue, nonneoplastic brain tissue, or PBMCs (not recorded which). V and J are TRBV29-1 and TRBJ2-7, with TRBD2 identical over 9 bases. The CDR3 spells CSVRAGGPAEQYF. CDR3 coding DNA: TGCAGCGTTCGTGCGGGAGGGCCGGCCGAGCAGTACTTC.